This entry concerns a single TCR beta chain. Extracted RNA was reverse transcribed, and the resulting cDNA served as sequencing template. TCRdb's table, derived via immunoSEQ multiplex PCR, lists solely in-frame clones and lacks some. The table shows around 250,000 clones, with 67% occurring only once. The sample comes from a study of CD8+ T cells in alopecia areata. CDR3 length: 14 amino acids. CDR1 is MGHDK, CDR2 SYGVNS, per germline. V was pared by 1 base and J by 7 bases, with 11 bases between. The chain employs TRBV25-1 and TRBJ1-5, with D perhaps matching TRBD1 (5 bases). The TCR was taken from a human donor with alopecia areata. The sequenced sample was CD4+ T cells sorted from blood, obtained at week 0. CDR3 sequence: CASSEWGREQPQHF. The CDR3 coding sequence is TGTGCCAGCAGTGAATGGGGCAGGGAACAGCCCCAGCATTTT.